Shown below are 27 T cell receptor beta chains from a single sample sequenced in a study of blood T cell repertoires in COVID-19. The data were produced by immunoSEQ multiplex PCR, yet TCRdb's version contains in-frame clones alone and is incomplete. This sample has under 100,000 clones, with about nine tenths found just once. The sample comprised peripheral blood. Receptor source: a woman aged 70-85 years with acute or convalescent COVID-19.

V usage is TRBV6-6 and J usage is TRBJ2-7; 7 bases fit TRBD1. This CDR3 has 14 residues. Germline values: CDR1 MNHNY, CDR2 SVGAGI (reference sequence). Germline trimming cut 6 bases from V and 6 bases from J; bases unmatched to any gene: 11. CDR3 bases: TGTGCCAGCAGCCACGAGTTAACAGGGGTCGAGCAGTACGTC. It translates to CASSHELTGVEQYV.

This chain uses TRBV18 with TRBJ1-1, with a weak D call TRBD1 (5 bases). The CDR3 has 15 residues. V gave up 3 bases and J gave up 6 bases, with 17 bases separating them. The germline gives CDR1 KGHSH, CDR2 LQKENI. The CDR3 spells CASSPRIGEGAEAFF. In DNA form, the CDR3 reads TGTGCCAGCTCACCGAGGATTGGGGAAGGGGCTGAAGCTTTCTTT.

CDR3 bases: TGCGCCAGCAGCCAAGAAAGTTGGACTAGCGGGGTGGCAGATACGCAGTATTTT. This sequence encodes CASSQESWTSGVADTQYF. This chain uses TRBV4-1 with TRBJ2-3, with 12 bases that match TRBD2. Looked up from germline, CDR1 is MGHRA and CDR2 is YSYEKL. The V and J ends lost 0 bases and 4 bases, in that order; junction bases with no gene match: 8. CDR3 length: 18 amino acids.

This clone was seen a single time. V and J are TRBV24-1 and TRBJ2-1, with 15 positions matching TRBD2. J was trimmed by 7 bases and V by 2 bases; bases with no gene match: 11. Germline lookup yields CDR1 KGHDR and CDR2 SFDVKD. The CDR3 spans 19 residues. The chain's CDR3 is CATSDSLGLAGGPVNEQFF. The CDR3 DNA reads TGTGCCACCAGTGATTCGCTCGGACTAGCGGGGGGGCCAGTGAATGAGCAGTTCTTC.

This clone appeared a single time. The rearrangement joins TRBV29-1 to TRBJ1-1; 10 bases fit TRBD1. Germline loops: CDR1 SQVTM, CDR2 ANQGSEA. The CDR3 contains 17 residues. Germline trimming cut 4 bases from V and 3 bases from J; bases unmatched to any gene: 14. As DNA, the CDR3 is TGCAGCGTTGTGCACACCGGGACAGGGGTGTTCGACACTGAAGCTTTCTTT. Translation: CSVVHTGTGVFDTEAFF.

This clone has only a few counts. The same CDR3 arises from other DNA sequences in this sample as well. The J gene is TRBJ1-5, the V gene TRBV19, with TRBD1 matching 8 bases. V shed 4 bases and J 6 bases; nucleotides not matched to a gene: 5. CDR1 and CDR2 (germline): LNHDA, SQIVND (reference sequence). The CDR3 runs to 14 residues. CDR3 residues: CASSTTGGGQPQHF. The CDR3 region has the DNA TGTGCCAGTAGTACCACAGGGGGAGGTCAGCCCCAGCATTTT.

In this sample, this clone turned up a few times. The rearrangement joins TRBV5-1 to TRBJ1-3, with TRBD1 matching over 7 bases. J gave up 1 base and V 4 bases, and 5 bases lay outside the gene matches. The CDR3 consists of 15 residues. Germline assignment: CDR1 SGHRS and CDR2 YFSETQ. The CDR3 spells CASSKQGYSGNTIYF. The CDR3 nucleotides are TGCGCCAGCAGCAAACAGGGGTATTCTGGAAACACCATATATTTT.

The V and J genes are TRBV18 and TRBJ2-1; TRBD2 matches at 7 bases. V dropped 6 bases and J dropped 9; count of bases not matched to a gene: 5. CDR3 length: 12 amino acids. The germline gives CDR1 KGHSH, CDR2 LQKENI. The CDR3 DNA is TGTGCCAGCTCTCTACAGCGGGGTGAGCAGTTCTTC. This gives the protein CASSLQRGEQFF.

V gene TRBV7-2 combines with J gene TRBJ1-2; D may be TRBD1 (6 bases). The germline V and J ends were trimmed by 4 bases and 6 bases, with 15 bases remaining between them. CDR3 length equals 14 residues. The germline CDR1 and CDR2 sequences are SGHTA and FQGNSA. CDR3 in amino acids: CASSSGMNRDGYTF. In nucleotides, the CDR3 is TGTGCCAGCAGCTCGGGAATGAACAGGGATGGCTACACCTTC.

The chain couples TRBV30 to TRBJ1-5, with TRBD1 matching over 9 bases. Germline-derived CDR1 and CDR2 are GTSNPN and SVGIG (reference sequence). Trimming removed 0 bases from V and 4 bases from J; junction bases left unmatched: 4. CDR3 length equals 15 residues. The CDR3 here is CAWSVWGQGNQPQHF. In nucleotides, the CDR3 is TGTGCCTGGAGTGTCTGGGGACAGGGTAATCAGCCCCAGCATTTT.

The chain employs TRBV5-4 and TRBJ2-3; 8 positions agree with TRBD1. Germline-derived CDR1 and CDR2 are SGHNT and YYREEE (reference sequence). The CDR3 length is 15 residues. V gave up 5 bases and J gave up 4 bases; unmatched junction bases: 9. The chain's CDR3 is CASSSRQGSSDTQYF. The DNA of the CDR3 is TGTGCCAGCAGTTCGCGACAGGGGTCGTCAGATACGCAGTATTTT.

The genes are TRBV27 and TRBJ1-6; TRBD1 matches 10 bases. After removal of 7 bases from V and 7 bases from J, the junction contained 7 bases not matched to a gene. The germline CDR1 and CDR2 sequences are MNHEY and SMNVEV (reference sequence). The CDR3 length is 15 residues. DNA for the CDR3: TGTGCCAGCACCGGACAGGGGGTGTACAATTCACCCCTCCACTTT. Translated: CASTGQGVYNSPLHF.

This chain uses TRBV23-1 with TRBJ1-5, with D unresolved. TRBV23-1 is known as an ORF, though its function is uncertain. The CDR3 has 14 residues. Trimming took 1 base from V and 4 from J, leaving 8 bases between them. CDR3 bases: TGCGCCAGCAGTCAATTGCGTAAGAATCAGCCCCAGCATTTT. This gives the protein CASSQLRKNQPQHF.

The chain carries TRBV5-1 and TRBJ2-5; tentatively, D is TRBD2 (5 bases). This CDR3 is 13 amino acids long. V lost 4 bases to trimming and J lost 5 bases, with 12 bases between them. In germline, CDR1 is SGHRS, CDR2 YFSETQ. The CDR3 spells CASSPGPGETQYF. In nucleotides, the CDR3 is TGCGCCAGCAGCCCGGGCCCGGGGGAGACCCAGTACTTC.

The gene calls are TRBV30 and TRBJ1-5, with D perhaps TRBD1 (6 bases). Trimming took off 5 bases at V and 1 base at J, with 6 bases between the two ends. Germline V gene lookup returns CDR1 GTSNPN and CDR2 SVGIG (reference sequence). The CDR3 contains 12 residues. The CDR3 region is CAWDRSNQPQHF. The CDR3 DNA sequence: TGTGCCTGGGACAGGAGCAATCAGCCCCAGCATTTT. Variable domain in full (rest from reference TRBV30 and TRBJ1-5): SQTIHQWPATLVQPVGSPLSLECTVEGTSNPNLYWYRQAAGRGLQLLFYSVGIGQISSEVPQNLSASRPQDRQFILSSKKLLLSDSGFYLCAWDRSNQPQHFGDGTRLSIL.

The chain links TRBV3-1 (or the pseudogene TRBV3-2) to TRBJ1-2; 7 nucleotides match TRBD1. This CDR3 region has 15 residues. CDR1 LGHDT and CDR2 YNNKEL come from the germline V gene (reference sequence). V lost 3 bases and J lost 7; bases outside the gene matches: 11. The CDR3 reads CASSHILGAGGGYTF. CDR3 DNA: TGTGCCAGCAGCCATATACTGGGAGCAGGGGGTGGCTACACCTTC.

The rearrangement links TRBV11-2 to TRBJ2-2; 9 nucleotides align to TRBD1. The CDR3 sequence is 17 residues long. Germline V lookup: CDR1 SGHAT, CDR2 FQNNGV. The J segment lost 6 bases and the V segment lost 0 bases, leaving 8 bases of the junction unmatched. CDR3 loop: CASSLDPNRGLAGELFF. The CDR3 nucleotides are TGTGCCAGCAGCTTAGATCCGAACAGGGGGCTTGCCGGGGAGCTGTTTTTT.

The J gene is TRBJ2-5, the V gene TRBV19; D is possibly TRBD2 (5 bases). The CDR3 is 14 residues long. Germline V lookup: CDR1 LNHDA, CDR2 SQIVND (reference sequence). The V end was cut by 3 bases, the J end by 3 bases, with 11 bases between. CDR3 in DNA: TGTGCCAGTAGTATTAGCGCCACAGAAGAGACCCAGTACTTC. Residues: CASSISATEETQYF.

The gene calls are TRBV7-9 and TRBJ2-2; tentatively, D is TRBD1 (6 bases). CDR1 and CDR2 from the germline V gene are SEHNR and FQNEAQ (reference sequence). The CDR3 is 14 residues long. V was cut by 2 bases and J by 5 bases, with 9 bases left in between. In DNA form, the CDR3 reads TGTGCCAGCAGCTTACCTCAGGGGACCGGGGAGCTGTTTTTT. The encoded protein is CASSLPQGTGELFF.

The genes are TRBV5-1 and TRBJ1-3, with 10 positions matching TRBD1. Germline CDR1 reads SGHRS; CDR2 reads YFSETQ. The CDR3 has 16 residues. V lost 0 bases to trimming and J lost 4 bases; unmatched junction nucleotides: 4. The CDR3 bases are TGCGCCAGCAGCTTGGGACAGGGGGCGCGAGGAAACACCATATATTTT. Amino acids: CASSLGQGARGNTIYF.

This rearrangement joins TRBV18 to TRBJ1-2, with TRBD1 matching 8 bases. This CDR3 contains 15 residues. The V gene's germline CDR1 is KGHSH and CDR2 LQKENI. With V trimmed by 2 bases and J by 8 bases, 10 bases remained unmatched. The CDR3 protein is CASSPVAGGIEGYTF. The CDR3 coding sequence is TGTGCCAGCTCACCAGTAGCAGGGGGCATAGAGGGCTACACCTTC.

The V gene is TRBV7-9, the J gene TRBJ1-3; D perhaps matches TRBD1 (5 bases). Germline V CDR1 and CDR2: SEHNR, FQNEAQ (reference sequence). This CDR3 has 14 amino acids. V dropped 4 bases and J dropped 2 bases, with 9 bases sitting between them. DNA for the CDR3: TGTGCCAGCAGCTCAGGGATAGCTGGAAACACCATATATTTT. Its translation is CASSSGIAGNTIYF. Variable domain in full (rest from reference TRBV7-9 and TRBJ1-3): DTGVSQNPRHKITKRGQNVTFRCDPISEHNRLYWYRQTLGQGPEFLTYFQNEAQLEKSRLLSDRFSAERPKGSFSTLEIQRTEQGDSAMYLCASSSGIAGNTIYFGEGSWLTVV.

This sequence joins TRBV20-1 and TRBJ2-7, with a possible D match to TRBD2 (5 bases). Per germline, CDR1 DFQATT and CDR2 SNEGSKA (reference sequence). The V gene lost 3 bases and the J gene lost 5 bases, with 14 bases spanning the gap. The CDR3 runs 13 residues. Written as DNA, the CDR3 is TGCAGTGCTAGTTTACTAGTGTTTGACGAGCAGTACTTC. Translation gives CSASLLVFDEQYF.

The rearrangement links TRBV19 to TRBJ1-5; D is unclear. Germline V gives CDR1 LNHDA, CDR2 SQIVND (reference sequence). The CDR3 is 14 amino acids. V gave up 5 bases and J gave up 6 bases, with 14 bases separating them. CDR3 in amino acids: CASSSTSLGQPQHF. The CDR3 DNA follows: TGTGCCAGTAGTTCGACAAGCCTGGGTCAGCCCCAGCATTTT.

The CDR3 DNA follows: TGTGCCAGTAGCCCCGGACAGGGATATTCACCCCTCCACTTT. It encodes CASSPGQGYSPLHF. The chain uses TRBV19 and TRBJ1-6; 8 bases align to TRBD1. The CDR3 covers 14 residues. Germline CDR1 is LNHDA and CDR2 is SQIVND (reference sequence). The junction had 6 bases not matched to a gene; V was cut back by 6 bases and J by 8 bases. Looking up the rest from reference TRBV19 and TRBJ1-6 gives the full variable domain: DGGITQSPKYLFRKEGQNVTLSCEQNLNHDAMYWYRQDPGQGLRLIYYSQIVNDFQKGDIAEGYSVSREKKESFPLTVTSAQKNPTAFYLCASSPGQGYSPLHFGNGTRLTVT.

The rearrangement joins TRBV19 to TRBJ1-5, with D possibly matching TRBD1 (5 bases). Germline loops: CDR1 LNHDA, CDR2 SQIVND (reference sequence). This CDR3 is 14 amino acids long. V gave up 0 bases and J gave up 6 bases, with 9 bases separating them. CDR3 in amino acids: CASSIDRRGQPQHF. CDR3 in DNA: TGTGCCAGTAGTATAGATCGAAGGGGTCAGCCCCAGCATTTT.

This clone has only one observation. As DNA, the CDR3 is TGTGCCAGCAGCTTAGGTCTTAGCGCGAACAATGAGCAGTTCTTC. It codes for CASSLGLSANNEQFF. The chain recombines TRBV11-2 with TRBJ2-1; tentative D call: TRBD2 (5 bases). The CDR3 consists of 15 residues. V was shortened by 1 base and J by 5 bases, with 12 bases between the two germline ends. The V gene's germline CDR1 is SGHAT and CDR2 FQNNGV.